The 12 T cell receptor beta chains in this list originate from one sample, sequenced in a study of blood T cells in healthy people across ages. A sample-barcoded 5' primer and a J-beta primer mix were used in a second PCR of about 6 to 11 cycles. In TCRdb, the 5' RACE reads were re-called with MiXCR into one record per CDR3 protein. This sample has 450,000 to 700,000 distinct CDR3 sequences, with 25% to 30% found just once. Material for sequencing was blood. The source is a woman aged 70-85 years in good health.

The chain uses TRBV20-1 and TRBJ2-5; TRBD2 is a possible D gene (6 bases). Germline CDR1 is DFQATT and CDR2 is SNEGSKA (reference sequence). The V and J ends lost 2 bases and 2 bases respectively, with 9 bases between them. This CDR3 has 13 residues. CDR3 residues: CSARFAGQETQYF. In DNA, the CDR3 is TGCAGTGCTAGATTCGCGGGGCAAGAGACCCAGTACTTC.

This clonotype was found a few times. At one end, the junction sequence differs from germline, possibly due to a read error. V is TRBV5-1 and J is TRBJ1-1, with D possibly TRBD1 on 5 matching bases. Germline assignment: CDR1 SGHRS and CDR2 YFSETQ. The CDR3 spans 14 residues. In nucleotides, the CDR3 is TGTGCCAGCAGCTTAGATGGGGGTAACACTGAAGCTTTCTTT. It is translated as CASSLDGGNTEAFF.

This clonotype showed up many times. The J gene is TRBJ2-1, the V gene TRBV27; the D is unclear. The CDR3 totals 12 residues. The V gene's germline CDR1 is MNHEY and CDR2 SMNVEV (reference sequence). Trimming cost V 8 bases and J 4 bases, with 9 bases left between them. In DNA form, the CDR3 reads TGTGCCAGCGGGGAAACGTACAATGAGCAGTTCTTC. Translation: CASGETYNEQFF.

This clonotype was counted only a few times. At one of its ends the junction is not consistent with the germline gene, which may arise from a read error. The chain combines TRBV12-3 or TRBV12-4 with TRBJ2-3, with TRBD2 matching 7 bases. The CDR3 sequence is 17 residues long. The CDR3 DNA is TGTGCCAGCAGTCCCTTCCGACTAGCAGGGAGCACAGATGCGCAGTATTTT. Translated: CASSPFRLAGSTDAQYF.

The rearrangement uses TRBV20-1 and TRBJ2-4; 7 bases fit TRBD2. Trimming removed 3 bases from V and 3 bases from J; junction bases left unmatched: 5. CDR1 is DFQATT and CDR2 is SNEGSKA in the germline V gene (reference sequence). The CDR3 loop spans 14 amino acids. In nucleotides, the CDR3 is TGCAGTGCTAGCCCTAGCGGCCTCAAAAACATTCAGTACTTC. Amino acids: CSASPSGLKNIQYF.

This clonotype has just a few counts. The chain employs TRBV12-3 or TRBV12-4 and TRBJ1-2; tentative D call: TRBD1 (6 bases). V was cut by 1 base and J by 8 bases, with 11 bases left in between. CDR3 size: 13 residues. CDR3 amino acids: CASSLGYQGGYTF. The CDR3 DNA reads TGTGCCAGCAGTTTAGGGTATCAGGGGGGCTACACCTTC.

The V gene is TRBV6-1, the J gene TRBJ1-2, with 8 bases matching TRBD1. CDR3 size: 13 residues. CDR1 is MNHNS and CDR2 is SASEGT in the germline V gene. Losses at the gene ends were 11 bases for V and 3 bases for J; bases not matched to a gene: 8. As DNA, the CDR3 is TGTGCCTGCAACAGGGGGGGGTACTATGGCTACACCTTC. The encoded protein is CACNRGGYYGYTF.

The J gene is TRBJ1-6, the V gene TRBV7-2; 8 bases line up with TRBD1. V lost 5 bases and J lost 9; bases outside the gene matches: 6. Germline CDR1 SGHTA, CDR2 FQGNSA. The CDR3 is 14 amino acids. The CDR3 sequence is CASSRQGTGSPLHF. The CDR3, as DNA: TGTGCCAGCAGCCGACAGGGGACGGGTTCACCCCTCCACTTT.

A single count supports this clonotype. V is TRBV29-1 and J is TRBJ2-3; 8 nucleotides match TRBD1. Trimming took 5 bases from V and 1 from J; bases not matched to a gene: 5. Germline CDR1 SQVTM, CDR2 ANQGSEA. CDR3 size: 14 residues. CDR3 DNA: TGCAGCGTTTCGACAGGGGACGGCACAGATACGCAGTATTTT. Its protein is CSVSTGDGTDTQYF.

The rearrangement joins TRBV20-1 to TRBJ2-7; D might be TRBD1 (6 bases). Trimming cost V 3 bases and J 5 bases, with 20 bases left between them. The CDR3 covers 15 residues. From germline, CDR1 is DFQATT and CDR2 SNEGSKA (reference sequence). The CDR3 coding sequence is TGCAGTGCTAGTGGGTTAGCAAGGGGGTTGAACGAGCAGTACTTC. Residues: CSASGLARGLNEQYF.

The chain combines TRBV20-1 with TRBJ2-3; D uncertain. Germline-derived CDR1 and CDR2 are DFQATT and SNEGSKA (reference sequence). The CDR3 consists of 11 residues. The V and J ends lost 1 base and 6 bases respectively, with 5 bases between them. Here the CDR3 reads CSARGLDTQYF. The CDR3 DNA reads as TGCAGTGCTAGAGGCCTCGATACGCAGTATTTT.

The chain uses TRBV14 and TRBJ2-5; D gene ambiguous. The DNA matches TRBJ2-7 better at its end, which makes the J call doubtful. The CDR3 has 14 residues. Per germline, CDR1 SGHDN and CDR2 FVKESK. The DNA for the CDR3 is TGTGCCAGCAGCCAAACCGGGCTACACTACGAGCAGTACTTC. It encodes CASSQTGLHYEQYF.